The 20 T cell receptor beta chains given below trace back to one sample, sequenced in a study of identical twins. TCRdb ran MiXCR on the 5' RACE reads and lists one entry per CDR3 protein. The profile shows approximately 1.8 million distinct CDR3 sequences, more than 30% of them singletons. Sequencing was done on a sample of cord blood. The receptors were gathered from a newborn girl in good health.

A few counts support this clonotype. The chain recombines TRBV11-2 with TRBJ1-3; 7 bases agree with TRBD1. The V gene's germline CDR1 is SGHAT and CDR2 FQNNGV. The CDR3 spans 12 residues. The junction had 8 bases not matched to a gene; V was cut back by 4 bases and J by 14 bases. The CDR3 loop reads CASSYGQDRLYF. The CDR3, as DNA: TGTGCCAGCAGCTACGGACAGGACCGACTATATTTT.

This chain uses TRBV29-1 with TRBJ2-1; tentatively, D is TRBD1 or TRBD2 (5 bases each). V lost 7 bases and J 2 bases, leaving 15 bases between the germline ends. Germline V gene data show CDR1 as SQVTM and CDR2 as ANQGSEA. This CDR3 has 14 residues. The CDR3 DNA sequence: TGCAGCGCCGGCGCCCTGGGACCCTACAATGAGCAGTTCTTC. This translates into CSAGALGPYNEQFF.

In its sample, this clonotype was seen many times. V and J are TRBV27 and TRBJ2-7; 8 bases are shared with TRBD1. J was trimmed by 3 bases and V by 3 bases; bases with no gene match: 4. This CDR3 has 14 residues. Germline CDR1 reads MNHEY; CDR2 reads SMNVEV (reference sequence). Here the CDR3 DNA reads TGTGCCAGCAGTTTCGGACAGGGATTCTACGAGCAGTACTTC. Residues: CASSFGQGFYEQYF.

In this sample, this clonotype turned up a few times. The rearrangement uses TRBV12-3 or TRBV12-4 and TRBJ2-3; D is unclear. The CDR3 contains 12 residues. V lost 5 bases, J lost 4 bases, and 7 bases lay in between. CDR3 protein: CASSPWADTQYF. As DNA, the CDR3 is TGTGCCAGCAGTCCGTGGGCAGATACGCAGTATTTT.

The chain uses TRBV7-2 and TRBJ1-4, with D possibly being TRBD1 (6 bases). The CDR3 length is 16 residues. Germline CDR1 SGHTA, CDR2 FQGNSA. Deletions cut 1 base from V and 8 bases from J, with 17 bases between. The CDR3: CASSLGGKQGVEKLFF. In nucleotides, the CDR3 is TGTGCCAGCAGCTTAGGGGGCAAACAGGGTGTGGAAAAACTGTTTTTT.

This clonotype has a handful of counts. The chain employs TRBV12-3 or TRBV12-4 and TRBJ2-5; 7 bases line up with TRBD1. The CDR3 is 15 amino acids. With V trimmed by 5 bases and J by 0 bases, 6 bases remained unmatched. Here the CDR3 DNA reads TGTGCCAGCAGTGTGGGACAGCCTCACCAAGAGACCCAGTACTTC. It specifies CASSVGQPHQETQYF.

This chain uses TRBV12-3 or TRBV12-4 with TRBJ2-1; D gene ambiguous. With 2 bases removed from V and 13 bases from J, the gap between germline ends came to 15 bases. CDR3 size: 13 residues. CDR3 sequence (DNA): TGTGCCAGCAGTTTAACCCAAGGAGAGACCCAGTTCTTC. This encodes CASSLTQGETQFF.

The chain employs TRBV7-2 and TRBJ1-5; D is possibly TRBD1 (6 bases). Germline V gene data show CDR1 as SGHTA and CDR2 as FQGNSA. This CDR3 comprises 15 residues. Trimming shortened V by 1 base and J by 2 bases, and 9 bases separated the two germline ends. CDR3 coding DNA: TGTGCCAGCAGCTTAGTACAGGGTGGCAATCAGCCCCAGCATTTT. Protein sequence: CASSLVQGGNQPQHF.

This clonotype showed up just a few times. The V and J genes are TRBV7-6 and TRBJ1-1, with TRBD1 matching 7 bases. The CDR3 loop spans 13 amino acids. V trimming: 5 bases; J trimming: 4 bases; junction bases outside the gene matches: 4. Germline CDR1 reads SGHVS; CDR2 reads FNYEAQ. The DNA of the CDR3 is TGTGCCAGCAGCCGCAGACAGGGCACTGAAGCTTTCTTT. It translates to CASSRRQGTEAFF.

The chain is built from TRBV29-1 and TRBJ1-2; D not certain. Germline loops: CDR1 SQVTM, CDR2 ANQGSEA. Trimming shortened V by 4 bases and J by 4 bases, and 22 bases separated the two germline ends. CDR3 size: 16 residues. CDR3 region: CSVVAPGSTEGYGYTF. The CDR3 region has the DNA TGCAGCGTTGTTGCCCCGGGGTCTACGGAGGGCTATGGCTACACCTTC.

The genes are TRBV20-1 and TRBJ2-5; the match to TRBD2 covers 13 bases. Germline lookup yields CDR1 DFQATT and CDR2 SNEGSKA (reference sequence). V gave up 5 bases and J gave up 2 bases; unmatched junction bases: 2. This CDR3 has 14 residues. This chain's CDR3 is CSAQLAGGQETQYF. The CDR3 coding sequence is TGCAGTGCTCAACTAGCGGGGGGGCAAGAGACCCAGTACTTC.

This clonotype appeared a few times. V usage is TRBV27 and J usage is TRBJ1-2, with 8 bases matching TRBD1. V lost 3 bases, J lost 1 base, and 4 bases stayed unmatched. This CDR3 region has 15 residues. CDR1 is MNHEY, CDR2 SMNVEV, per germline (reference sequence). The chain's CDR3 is CASSFAGGDNYGYTF. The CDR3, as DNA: TGTGCCAGCAGTTTTGCAGGGGGCGATAACTATGGCTACACCTTC.

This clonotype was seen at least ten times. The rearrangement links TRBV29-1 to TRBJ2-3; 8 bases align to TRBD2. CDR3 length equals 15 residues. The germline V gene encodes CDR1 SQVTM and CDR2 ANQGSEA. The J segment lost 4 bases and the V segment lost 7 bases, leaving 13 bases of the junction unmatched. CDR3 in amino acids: CSASPRGGSADTQYF. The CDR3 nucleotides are TGCAGCGCATCCCCCCGGGGGGGGAGTGCAGATACGCAGTATTTT.

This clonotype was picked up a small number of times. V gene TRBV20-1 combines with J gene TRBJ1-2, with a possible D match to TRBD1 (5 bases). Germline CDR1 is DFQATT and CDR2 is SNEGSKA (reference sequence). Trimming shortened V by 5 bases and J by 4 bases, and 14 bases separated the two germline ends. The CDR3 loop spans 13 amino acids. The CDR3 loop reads CSAEGRLAYGYTF. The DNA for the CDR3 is TGCAGTGCTGAGGGGAGGCTAGCCTATGGCTACACCTTC.

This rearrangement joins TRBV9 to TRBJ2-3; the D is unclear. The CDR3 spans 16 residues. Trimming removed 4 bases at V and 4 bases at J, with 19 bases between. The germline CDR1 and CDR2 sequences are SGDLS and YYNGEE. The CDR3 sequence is CASSSDPRPRSDTQYF. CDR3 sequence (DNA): TGTGCCAGCAGCTCAGACCCCCGGCCGAGATCAGATACGCAGTATTTT.

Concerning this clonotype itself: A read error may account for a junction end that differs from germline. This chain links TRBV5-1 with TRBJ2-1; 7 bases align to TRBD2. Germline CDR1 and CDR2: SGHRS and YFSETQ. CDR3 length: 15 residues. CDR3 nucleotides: TGCGCCAGCAGCTTGGACGGACTAGTAGGGAATGTGCAGTTCTTC. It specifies CASSLDGLVGNVQFF.

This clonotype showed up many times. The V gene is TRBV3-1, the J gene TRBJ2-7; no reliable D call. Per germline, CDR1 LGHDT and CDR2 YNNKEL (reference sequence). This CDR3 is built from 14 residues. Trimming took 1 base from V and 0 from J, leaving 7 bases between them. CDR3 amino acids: CASSQGGPSYEQYF. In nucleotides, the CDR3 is TGTGCCAGCAGCCAAGGAGGCCCCTCCTACGAGCAGTACTTC.

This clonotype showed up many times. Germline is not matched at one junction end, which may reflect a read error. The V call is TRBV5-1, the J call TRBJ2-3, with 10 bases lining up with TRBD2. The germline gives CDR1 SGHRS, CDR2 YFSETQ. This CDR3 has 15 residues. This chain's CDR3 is CASSLERGGPDTQYF. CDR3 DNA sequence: TGTGCCAGCAGTTTAGAGCGGGGGGGCCCAGATACGCAGTATTTT.

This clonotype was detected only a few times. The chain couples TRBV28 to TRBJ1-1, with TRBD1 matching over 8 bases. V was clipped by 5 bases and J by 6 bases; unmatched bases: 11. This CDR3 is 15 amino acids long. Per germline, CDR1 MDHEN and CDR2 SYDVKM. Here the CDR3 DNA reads TGTGCCAGCAGTACCCCCCAGGGGGCGCCGGCTGAAGCTTTCTTT. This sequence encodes CASSTPQGAPAEAFF.

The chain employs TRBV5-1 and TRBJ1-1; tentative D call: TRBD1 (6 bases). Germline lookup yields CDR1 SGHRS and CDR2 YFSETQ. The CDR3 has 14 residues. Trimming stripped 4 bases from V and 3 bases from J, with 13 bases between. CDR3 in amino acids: CASSPGQHDTEAFF. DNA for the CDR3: TGCGCCAGCAGCCCAGGACAGCATGACACTGAAGCTTTCTTT. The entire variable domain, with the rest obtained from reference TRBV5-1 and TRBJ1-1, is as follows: KAGVTQTPRYLIKTRGQQVTLSCSPISGHRSVSWYQQTPGQGLQFLFEYFSETQRNKGNFPGRFSGRQFSNSRSEMNVSTLELGDSALYLCASSPGQHDTEAFFGQGTRLTVV.